Listed below are T cell receptor beta chains from one sample, sequenced in a study of blood T cell repertoires in COVID-19. TCRdb's copy holds only in-frame clones and misses some; the assay was immunoSEQ multiplex PCR. The sample holds about 71,000 clones; approximately 80% are singletons and the top ten take 28%. The sequenced sample was peripheral blood. The origin of the receptors is a man in his 70s with acute or convalescent COVID-19. Each CDR3 is given with its conserved first and last residue. A D gene is named only where the DNA matches it firmly. Rows give clone size only sometimes, using once, few, many, or a class for an expanded clone.

j_call | v_call | d_call | clone_size | cdr3_nt | cdr3_aa
TRBJ2-5 | TRBV7-9 | TRBD1 | . | TGTGCCAGCAGCTTAGTCCCAGGGGGTCAAGAGACCCAGTACTTC | CASSLVPGGQETQYF
TRBJ2-3 | TRBV3-1/TRBV3-2 | TRBD1 | . | TGTGCCAGCAGCCAGACGACAGGGGGCTTCTATGAGTCAGATACGCAGTATTTT | CASSQTTGGFYESDTQYF
TRBJ2-5 | TRBV6-6 | . | . | TGTGCCAGCAGTTATTCATCTCAGGGTGAGACCCAGTACTTC | CASSYSSQGETQYF
TRBJ2-1 | TRBV9 | TRBD1 | . | TGTGCCAGCAACATAGAGGGACAGGGATCCCCTGAGCAGTTCTTC | CASNIEGQGSPEQFF
TRBJ2-3 | TRBV29-1 | . | . | TGCAGCGTGATGGGGGGGCCTAACCGCACAGATACGCAGTATTTT | CSVMGGPNRTDTQYF
TRBJ2-3 | TRBV28 | TRBD2 | . | TGTGCCAGCAGTTCCCCCCGGGGCGGGAGGGCAGATACGCAGTATTTT | CASSSPRGGRADTQYF
TRBJ2-1 | TRBV27 | . | few | TGTGCCAGCAGTTCTCCAAGGAGCAATGAGCAGTTCTTC | CASSSPRSNEQFF
TRBJ1-5 | TRBV19 | TRBD1 | once | TGTGCCAGTAGTTTACAGGGGGCGCCGGGCAATCAGCCCCAGCATTTT | CASSLQGAPGNQPQHF
TRBJ2-7 | TRBV2 | TRBD2 | . | TGTGCCAGCAGCCTAGTAGCGGGGAGGGCCTACGAGCAGTACTTC | CASSLVAGRAYEQYF
TRBJ2-5 | TRBV6-5 | TRBD2 | . | TGTGCCAGCAGTTCTAGGACTAGCGCCAGACAAGAGACCCAGTACTTC | CASSSRTSARQETQYF
TRBJ2-7 | TRBV11-2 | . | . | TGTGCCAGCACCTCCGGGGGTCACGAGCAGTACTTC | CASTSGGHEQYF
TRBJ2-7 | TRBV6-5 | TRBD1 | . | TGTGCCAGCAGGCCAGGGGGCACCCACGAGCAGTACTTC | CASRPGGTHEQYF
TRBJ1-1 | TRBV7-2 | . | . | TGTGCCAGCAGCTCATTAGGCGTCCGGGGTAACACTGAAGCTTTCTTT | CASSSLGVRGNTEAFF
TRBJ2-1 | TRBV5-4 | . | . | TGTGCCAGCAGCTTGGACGGGAGCGGGTCCTACAATGAGCAGTTCTTC | CASSLDGSGSYNEQFF
TRBJ2-5 | TRBV7-8 | TRBD1 | . | TGTGCCAGCAGCAGGGGACAGGGTCAAGAGACCCAGTACTTC | CASSRGQGQETQYF
TRBJ1-1 | TRBV2 | . | few | TGTGCCAGCACCGAGGACAGAGCTAACACTGAAGCTTTCTTT | CASTEDRANTEAFF
TRBJ2-2 | TRBV10-3 | TRBD2 | . | TGTGCCATCAGTGAGTCTAGCGGGGGGAACACCGGGGAGCTGTTTTTT | CAISESSGGNTGELFF
TRBJ2-2 | TRBV6-5 | . | few | TGTGCCAGCCCGGGGCGGGAGAACACCGGGGAGCTGTTTTTT | CASPGRENTGELFF
TRBJ2-3 | TRBV11-2 | TRBD2 | . | TGTGCCAGCACAAGACTAGCGGGAGTCGGGGATACGCAGTATTTT | CASTRLAGVGDTQYF
TRBJ2-1 | TRBV5-1 | TRBD1 | . | TGCGCCAGCAGCTTGGTACAGGGGTTAACAAATGAGCAGTTCTTC | CASSLVQGLTNEQFF
TRBJ1-1 | TRBV30 | . | . | TGTGCCTGGAGTGTACTTCTCACAGACAACACTGAAGCTTTCTTT | CAWSVLLTDNTEAFF
TRBJ2-3 | TRBV6-5 | . | . | TGTGCCAGCAGTTACGAGCGGATGGGCACAGATACGCAGTATTTT | CASSYERMGTDTQYF
TRBJ1-5 | TRBV7-2 | . | . | TGTGCCAGCAGCTTAGGGGGCTATGGCAATCAGCCCCAGCATTTT | CASSLGGYGNQPQHF
TRBJ2-1 | TRBV7-3 | TRBD2 | . | TGTGCCAGCAGCACCACTAGCGGGAGGTACAATGAGCAGTTCTTC | CASSTTSGRYNEQFF
TRBJ2-1 | TRBV11-2 | TRBD2 | few | TGTGCCAGCAGCTTAGGGGGGGGAAATGAGCAGTTCTTC | CASSLGGGNEQFF
TRBJ2-2 | TRBV15 | TRBD1 | . | TGTGCCACCAGAGCGGGACAGGGGTACACCGGGGAGCTGTTTTTT | CATRAGQGYTGELFF
TRBJ2-7 | TRBV10-3 | TRBD2 | . | TGTGCCATCAGTGAGCCACAGGGACTAGCTTCCTACGAGCAGTACTTC | CAISEPQGLASYEQYF
TRBJ1-3 | TRBV5-1 | TRBD1 | . | TGCGCCAGCAGCCGAGGGACAGTGTCTTTAGGAAACACCATATATTTT | CASSRGTVSLGNTIYF
TRBJ2-1 | TRBV11-1 | TRBD2 | . | TGTGCCAGCAGCTCCAGTAGCGGGGACTACAATGAGCAGTTCTTC | CASSSSSGDYNEQFF
TRBJ2-7 | TRBV30 | . | . | TGTGCCTGGAGCGAGGGCCGATCCTACGAGCAGTACTTC | CAWSEGRSYEQYF
TRBJ2-7 | TRBV20-1 | TRBD1 | . | TGCAGTGCTAGTGCTTTGGGACAGGCCGACGAGCAGTACTTC | CSASALGQADEQYF
TRBJ2-1 | TRBV2 | TRBD1 | . | TGTGCCAGCAGTGAACTTGGGGACAGGGAAAAAAATCGGTTCTTC | CASSELGDREKNRFF
TRBJ2-7 | TRBV29-1 | TRBD2 | . | TGCAGCGCTGAGGGACTAAGCGACGAGCAGTACTTC | CSAEGLSDEQYF
TRBJ2-7 | TRBV6-5 | TRBD2 | . | TGTGCCAGCTACCGGACTAGCGGGACCTCCTACGAGCAGTACTTC | CASYRTSGTSYEQYF
TRBJ1-1 | TRBV15 | . | few | TGTGCCACCAGCAGAGATATATCAGGGCTTGGGACTGAAGCTTTCTTT | CATSRDISGLGTEAFF
TRBJ1-1 | TRBV19 | . | . | TGTGCCAGTACTCCCTCGGCAGCGAGCTATGAAGCTTTCTTT | CASTPSAASYEAFF
TRBJ2-1 | TRBV6-5 | . | . | TGTGCCAGCAGTAAGGCCGACAGACTCTACAATGAGCAGTTCTTC | CASSKADRLYNEQFF
TRBJ1-2 | TRBV9 | . | few | TGTGCCAGCAGCGTAGAAGGGGATGAACATGGCTACACCTTC | CASSVEGDEHGYTF
TRBJ1-2 | TRBV6-2/TRBV6-3 | . | . | TGTGCCAGCAGCGCAGGGAGGAACTCTGGCTACACCTTC | CASSAGRNSGYTF
TRBJ1-4 | TRBV9 | . | . | TGTGCCAGCAGCCCCGAAATCGGTTCAACTAATGAAAAACTGTTTTTT | CASSPEIGSTNEKLFF
TRBJ1-1 | TRBV6-5 | TRBD1 | . | TGTGCCAGCAGTCGGACAGGCCCGGGAGCTTTCTTT | CASSRTGPGAFF
TRBJ1-1 | TRBV11-1 | TRBD1 | . | TGTGCCAGCAGCTTAGGGTCGACACAGGGGGTGAAAGCTTTCTTT | CASSLGSTQGVKAFF
TRBJ2-1 | TRBV9 | TRBD1 | . | TGTGCCAGCAGCGTCCGACAGGGGCCCTACAATGAGCAGTTCTTC | CASSVRQGPYNEQFF
TRBJ2-3 | TRBV4-1 | TRBD1 | . | TGCGCCAGCAGCCAAGATGGGACAGTAACAGATACGCAGTATTTT | CASSQDGTVTDTQYF
TRBJ1-3 | TRBV30 | . | . | TGTGCCTGGAGCCCCGGGGAGGGGTACACCATATATTTT | CAWSPGEGYTIYF
TRBJ2-1 | TRBV7-6 | TRBD2 | . | TGTGCCAGCAGCTCCTATAGCGGGATAGGTGCCAATGAGCAGTTCTTC | CASSSYSGIGANEQFF
TRBJ2-5 | TRBV6-6 | . | . | TGTGCCAGCGGGCAGGTAAAACAAGAGACCCAGTACTTC | CASGQVKQETQYF
TRBJ2-3 | TRBV27 | TRBD2 | . | TGTGCCAGCAGTTTGGGCAGTTGGGGGGGAGATACGCAGTATTTT | CASSLGSWGGDTQYF
TRBJ1-1 | TRBV30 | TRBD1 | . | TGTGCCTGGACCTCAGGGGGCGAGAGGACTGAAGCTTTCTTT | CAWTSGGERTEAFF
TRBJ2-3 | TRBV18 | . | . | TGTGCCAGCTCACCGGGAGGAGATACGCAGTATTTT | CASSPGGDTQYF
TRBJ2-2 | TRBV4-3 | TRBD2 | . | TGCGCCAGCAGCCGCCTCTCTAGCGGGAGAATTAACGGGGAGCTGTTTTTT | CASSRLSSGRINGELFF
TRBJ1-2 | TRBV19 | TRBD1 | . | TGTGCCAGTAGTCCTGGGACAGGGAACCCTGGCTACACCTTC | CASSPGTGNPGYTF
TRBJ1-4 | TRBV5-1 | TRBD1 | . | TGCGCCAGCAGCTTGGCCACAGGGGTAGGGGAACTGTTTTTT | CASSLATGVGELFF
TRBJ2-5 | TRBV24-1 | TRBD1 | . | TGTGCCACCGGGACAGGGGGGGATGAGACCCAGTACTTC | CATGTGGDETQYF
TRBJ2-4 | TRBV6-2/TRBV6-3 | TRBD1 | . | TGTGCCAGCAGTTTTGGCAGGGGGACCAAAAACATTCAGTACTTC | CASSFGRGTKNIQYF
TRBJ2-2 | TRBV7-3 | . | . | TGTGCCAGCAGCGTCCAGGGGCGGGCTGGGGAGCTGTTTTTT | CASSVQGRAGELFF
TRBJ1-4 | TRBV19 | . | . | TGTGCCAGTAGCCCCTCCGGGACAAGGAATGAAAAACTGTTTTTT | CASSPSGTRNEKLFF
TRBJ2-3 | TRBV5-1 | TRBD1 | . | TGCGCCAGCAGCTCGCAGGGGGCTTACGGCACAGATACGCAGTATTTT | CASSSQGAYGTDTQYF
TRBJ1-4 | TRBV12-3/TRBV12-4 | TRBD1 | . | TGTGCCAGCAGCAAGGGACAGGGGATGAAACTGTTTTTT | CASSKGQGMKLFF